The table lists the clone carrying this T cell receptor beta chain with many counts. The antigen remains undetermined. TCR beta CDR3 regions were amplified from RNA. The study used the HTBI primer set for a first-round RT-PCR of the TCR CDR3. From the multiplex PCR reads, TCRdb called clonotypes with MiXCR, one entry per CDR3 protein. The data contain hundreds of thousands of distinct CDR3 sequences, 38% of them singletons. This record comes from a study of T cells in Graves' hyperthyroidism and ophthalmopathy. Newly diagnosed patients aged 18 to 65 had hyperthyroidism of under 2 months' duration. Clinical symptoms, serum thyroxine, TRAb, thyroid ultrasound and orbital computed tomography informed diagnoses. The PBMCs had their origin in around 9.1 ml of fresh peripheral blood. Trimming left V 8 bases short and J 9 bases short, with 23 bases between. Germline V CDR1 and CDR2: SQVTM, ANQGSEA. The CDR3 loop spans 13 amino acids.

Whole-study findings and limits: Peripheral blood also featured most of the thyroid clonotypes expanded above 0.001.

The rearrangement links TRBV29-1 to TRBJ2-7; D might be TRBD2 (6 bases). The receptor's source is a man aged 18 to 29 with Graves' hyperthyroidism. The sequencing sample was made of blood. The CDR3 loop is CSISDGTRISQYF. The CDR3 region has the DNA TGCAGCATCTCCGACGGGACTCGAATCTCGCAGTACTTC.